The source of this T cell receptor beta chain is a study of CD8 T cells in Susac syndrome. Background on the study: Patients with Susac syndrome were therapy-naive, taking corticosteroids, with some also receiving intravenous immunoglobulin, or taking intravenous immunoglobulin alone at the time their blood was drawn. Broader study findings: CD4+ T cell repertoires in Susac syndrome lacked clonal expansion. As the study acknowledged, the number of individuals who were part of its TCR sequencing and HLA analysis was relatively small.

The J segment lost 5 bases and the V segment lost 6 bases, leaving 11 bases of the junction unmatched. The CDR3 totals 15 residues. In germline, CDR1 is DFQATT, CDR2 SNEGSKA (reference sequence). On this clonotype itself: Its target is not known.

Reverse transcription of about 0.5 to 1 ug RNA used random hexamers. TCRdb reanalysed the immunoSEQ multiplex PCR reads using MiXCR and keeps one entry per CDR3 protein. The profile shows approximately 180,000 distinct CDR3 sequences, roughly nine tenths of them singletons. The chain joins TRBV20-1 to TRBJ1-5; the match to TRBD1 covers 9 bases. The sequence was collected from a human donor with Susac syndrome. The sequenced sample was CD4+ T cells from PBMCs. In DNA form, the CDR3 reads TGCAGTGCGCCCGCCGGGACAGGGAATGATCAGCCCCAGCATTTT. It is translated as CSAPAGTGNDQPQHF.